Shown below are 27 T cell receptor beta chains from a single sample sequenced in a study of cytomegalovirus exposure and HLA in healthy donors. The PCR employed 60 Vbeta primers together with 13 Jbeta primers. The assay was immunoSEQ multiplex PCR, and TCRdb's table has in-frame clones only and misses some. The sample records some 200,000 clones, around 80% being singletons. Sequencing used PBMCs. These receptors were obtained from a man younger than 35 in good health and CMV-seronegative.

J is TRBJ1-2 and V is TRBV19, with D unclear. This CDR3 contains 12 residues. The V end was cut by 6 bases, the J end by 4 bases, with 9 bases between. Looked up from germline, CDR1 is LNHDA and CDR2 is SQIVND (reference sequence). The CDR3 DNA reads TGTGCCAGTAGCCAAACAGCCTATGGCTACACCTTC. This encodes CASSQTAYGYTF.

The chain recombines TRBV7-6 with TRBJ2-1; a possible D gene is TRBD1 (6 bases). This CDR3 has 12 residues. Trimming removed 5 bases at V and 9 bases at J, with 11 bases between. Per germline, CDR1 SGHVS and CDR2 FNYEAQ. The CDR3 loop is CASSQQGSEQFF. The CDR3 DNA follows: TGTGCCAGCAGCCAACAGGGTTCTGAGCAGTTCTTC.

This chain connects TRBV7-2 to TRBJ1-2, with a weak D call TRBD1 (6 bases). There are 13 residues in the CDR3. Germline CDR1 reads SGHTA; CDR2 reads FQGNSA. The ends were cut back, 6 bases at V and 8 bases at J, with 16 bases in the middle. The CDR3 loop reads CASRFTGTEGYTF. The DNA for the CDR3 is TGTGCCAGCAGATTCACAGGGACGGAAGGCTACACCTTC.

The V call is TRBV7-9, the J call TRBJ2-5; 9 bases map to TRBD1. Germline V gene sequence: CDR1 SEHNR, CDR2 FQNEAQ (reference sequence). The CDR3 loop spans 15 amino acids. The junction had 1 base not matched to a gene; V was cut back by 1 base and J by 1 base. CDR3 region: CASSLGDRAQETQYF. In DNA form, the CDR3 reads TGTGCCAGCAGCTTAGGGGACAGGGCCCAAGAGACCCAGTACTTC.

The genes are TRBV2 and TRBJ2-5, with TRBD1 as a possible D gene (5 bases). The DNA end favors TRBJ2-7, so the J call may be wrong. Germline assignment: CDR1 SNHLY and CDR2 FYNNEI. This CDR3 spans 13 amino acids. The CDR3 region is CASSGGRAYEQYF. CDR3 nucleotides: TGTGCCAGCAGTGGGGGCAGAGCCTACGAGCAGTACTTC.

This chain links TRBV27 with TRBJ1-2; D is uncertain. The germline gives CDR1 MNHEY, CDR2 SMNVEV (reference sequence). This CDR3 is built from 14 residues. V lost 5 bases, J lost 7 bases, and 17 bases lay in between. The CDR3 DNA reads TGTGCCAGCAGTCCTGGACTCGCAGTCGGTGGCTACACCTTC. It yields the protein CASSPGLAVGGYTF.

The chain links TRBV6-6 to TRBJ2-5; 11 nucleotides match TRBD2. This CDR3 has 13 amino acids. The germline CDR1 and CDR2 sequences are MNHNY and SVGAGI (reference sequence). The ends lost 6 bases at V and 5 bases at J; junction bases unmatched: 2. The CDR3 here is CASRLAGAETQYF. CDR3 nucleotides: TGTGCCAGCAGACTAGCGGGAGCTGAGACCCAGTACTTC.

The chain carries TRBV7-9 and TRBJ2-3; D call uncertain. Trimming took off 1 base at V and 11 bases at J, with 16 bases between the two ends. This CDR3 spans 14 amino acids. Germline V gives CDR1 SEHNR, CDR2 FQNEAQ (reference sequence). Written as DNA, the CDR3 is TGTGCCAGCAGCTTAGAACCCCCCCTCACTGGGCAGTATTTT. This translates into CASSLEPPLTGQYF.

The gene calls are TRBV9 and TRBJ2-1; D possibly corresponds to TRBD2 (5 bases). V was trimmed by 0 bases and J by 6 bases, leaving 13 bases between them. The CDR3 is 15 amino acids. Germline V CDR1 and CDR2: SGDLS, YYNGEE. CDR3: CASSVGGSPGNEQFF. For the CDR3, the DNA is TGTGCCAGCAGCGTAGGTGGGAGCCCGGGCAATGAGCAGTTCTTC.

The chain combines TRBV6-5 with TRBJ2-7; D gene unclear. Germline V gives CDR1 MNHEY, CDR2 SVGAGI. The CDR3 consists of 13 residues. Trimming cost V 10 bases and J 1 base, with 14 bases left between them. The CDR3 nucleotides are TGTGCCACCCACAAGACAACGTCCTACGAGCAGTACTTC. It is translated as CATHKTTSYEQYF.

The J gene is TRBJ1-1, the V gene TRBV9; 7 positions agree with TRBD1. CDR1 is SGDLS, CDR2 YYNGEE, per germline. V shed 4 bases, J shed 5 bases, and the junction held 5 bases outside the gene matches. The CDR3 extends over 13 amino acids. In DNA form, the CDR3 reads TGTGCCAGCAGCTCCGGGACAGTTACTGAAGCTTTCTTT. The encoded protein is CASSSGTVTEAFF.

The CDR3: CASSLRQDSYNEQFF. Here the CDR3 DNA reads TGTGCCAGCAGCTTGAGACAGGACTCCTACAATGAGCAGTTCTTC. The rearrangement uses TRBV11-3 and TRBJ2-1; tentatively, D is TRBD1 (6 bases). The V end was cut by 3 bases, the J end by 0 bases, with 9 bases between. CDR1 is SGHNT, CDR2 YENEEA, per germline. This CDR3 is built from 15 residues.

The chain uses TRBV18 and TRBJ2-1; tentatively, D is TRBD1 (6 bases). The CDR3 is made up of 13 amino acids. The V end was cut by 3 bases, the J end by 10 bases, with 13 bases between. Germline lookup yields CDR1 KGHSH and CDR2 LQKENI. CDR3 sequence reads: CASSPAGDREQFF. The DNA for the CDR3 is TGTGCCAGCTCACCGGCAGGTGACAGGGAGCAGTTCTTC.

This clone came up a few times. This chain links TRBV27 with TRBJ1-1, with D perhaps matching TRBD1 (6 bases). Trimming pared 7 bases from V and 5 bases from J, leaving 20 bases between. Germline CDR1 MNHEY, CDR2 SMNVEV (reference sequence). This CDR3 is built from 15 residues. This CDR3 is CASTPSGGARTEAFF. CDR3 nucleotide sequence: TGTGCCAGCACTCCATCCGGGGGGGCACGGACTGAAGCTTTCTTT.

There are a few counts of this clone. The chain employs TRBV30 and TRBJ1-1, with D possibly TRBD1 on 5 matching bases. CDR1 is GTSNPN, CDR2 SVGIG, per germline (reference sequence). The CDR3 has 12 amino acids. V was shortened by 5 bases and J by 1 base, with 8 bases between the two germline ends. CDR3 residues: CAWPTANTEAFF. In DNA form, the CDR3 reads TGTGCCTGGCCGACAGCGAACACTGAAGCTTTCTTT.

This sequence joins TRBV5-1 and TRBJ1-1; perhaps TRBD1 as D (6 bases). Per germline, CDR1 SGHRS and CDR2 YFSETQ. The CDR3 loop spans 13 amino acids. Deletions cut 1 base from V and 3 bases from J, with 7 bases between. CDR3: CASSLQGYTEAFF. The CDR3 region has the DNA TGCGCCAGCAGCTTGCAGGGGTACACTGAAGCTTTCTTT.

The chain has TRBV6-1 and TRBJ2-1, with 7 positions matching TRBD2. Germline loops: CDR1 MNHNS, CDR2 SASEGT. This CDR3 has 13 amino acids. The V segment lost 4 bases and the J segment 4 bases; nucleotides outside the gene matches: 1. CDR3 in amino acids: CASSVGGYNEQFF. DNA of the CDR3: TGTGCCAGCAGTGTGGGAGGGTACAATGAGCAGTTCTTC.

The sample holds one count of this clone. J is TRBJ1-5 and V is TRBV4-1, with D perhaps matching TRBD1 (6 bases). The CDR3 is 17 amino acids. The V gene lost 3 bases and the J gene lost 3 bases, with 18 bases spanning the gap. Germline loops: CDR1 MGHRA, CDR2 YSYEKL. CDR3 coding DNA: TGCGCCAGCAGCCAGGCGACAGGTGGGTTTCACAATCAGCCCCAGCATTTT. Its protein product is CASSQATGGFHNQPQHF.

The chain has TRBV7-8 and TRBJ2-7; D is perhaps TRBD2 (6 bases). Germline V lookup: CDR1 SGHVS, CDR2 FQNEAQ. The V end was cut by 5 bases, the J end by 7 bases, with 15 bases between. The CDR3 consists of 13 residues. The CDR3 DNA sequence: TGTGCCAGCAGCGCGGGACTGGAACGGGAGCAGTACTTC. This codes for CASSAGLEREQYF.

V is TRBV11-3 and J is TRBJ2-1; the match to TRBD1 covers 7 bases. The germline gives CDR1 SGHNT, CDR2 YENEEA. CDR3 length: 13 residues. The V and J ends lost 0 bases and 10 bases, in that order; junction bases with no gene match: 3. CDR3 bases: TGTGCCAGCAGCTTAGAAGGGGGCGCCGAGCAGTTCTTC. It specifies CASSLEGGAEQFF.

V is TRBV7-8 and J is TRBJ1-5; 9 bases fit TRBD1. CDR3 length: 15 residues. Trimming took 5 bases from V and 5 from J; bases not matched to a gene: 7. Per germline, CDR1 SGHVS and CDR2 FQNEAQ. The CDR3 is CASSPQQGAHQPQHF. The DNA of the CDR3 is TGTGCCAGCAGCCCTCAACAGGGGGCTCATCAGCCCCAGCATTTT. Full variable domain (rest looked up from reference TRBV7-8 and TRBJ1-5): GAGVSQSPRYKVAKRGQDVALRCDPISGHVSLFWYQQALGQGPEFLTYFQNEAQLDKSGLPSDRFFAERPEGSVSTLKIQRTQQEDSAVYLCASSPQQGAHQPQHFGDGTRLSIL.

The chain links TRBV29-1 to TRBJ1-4; D is perhaps TRBD1 (6 bases). The CDR3 is 15 residues long. V gave up 6 bases and J gave up 8 bases, with 22 bases separating them. Germline CDR1 and CDR2: SQVTM and ANQGSEA. The CDR3 reads CSVQVRAGEGEKLFF. For the CDR3, the DNA is TGCAGCGTCCAAGTGAGGGCAGGGGAGGGCGAAAAACTGTTTTTT.

The rearrangement uses TRBV6-1 and TRBJ2-1; TRBD2 matches at 9 bases. The CDR3 is made up of 15 amino acids. The V and J ends lost 6 bases and 5 bases, in that order; junction bases with no gene match: 8. Germline-derived CDR1 and CDR2 are MNHNS and SASEGT. CDR3 nucleotide sequence: TGTGCCAGCAGAGCCCGCGGGAGGGGACACAATGAGCAGTTCTTC. Its translation: CASRARGRGHNEQFF.

This sequence joins TRBV5-4 and TRBJ2-2, with 9 bases fitting TRBD2. The germline CDR1 and CDR2 sequences are SGHNT and YYREEE (reference sequence). V was clipped by 1 base and J by 8 bases; unmatched bases: 9. This CDR3 is built from 16 residues. Written as DNA, the CDR3 is TGTGCCAGCAGCTTGTGGGGGACTAGCTCTAAAGGGGAGCTGTTTTTT. Its translation is CASSLWGTSSKGELFF.

The chain recombines TRBV2 with TRBJ2-7; D is possibly TRBD1 (5 bases). From germline, CDR1 is SNHLY and CDR2 FYNNEI. The CDR3 extends over 15 amino acids. Trimming cost V 8 bases and J 4 bases, with 21 bases left between them. The CDR3 coding sequence is TGTGCCAGCCGAGTAGGGCAGGGCGGAATGTACGAGCAGTACTTC. It is translated as CASRVGQGGMYEQYF.

V is TRBV30 and J is TRBJ1-1, with D unresolved. This CDR3 region has 13 residues. The germline V gene encodes CDR1 GTSNPN and CDR2 SVGIG (reference sequence). V dropped 0 bases and J dropped 1 base, with 6 bases sitting between them. CDR3: CAWSVARNTEAFF. The CDR3 DNA is TGTGCCTGGAGTGTCGCCAGGAACACTGAAGCTTTCTTT.

The genes are TRBV25-1 and TRBJ1-1; a weak D match, TRBD1 (5 bases). Germline CDR1 reads MGHDK; CDR2 reads SYGVNS. V lost 8 bases, J lost 6 bases, and 16 bases lay in between. This CDR3 has 13 residues. In nucleotides, the CDR3 is TGTGCCAGCCTGAGCCGTGACAGCCCTGAAGCTTTCTTT. It translates to CASLSRDSPEAFF.